The 32 T cell receptor beta chains below all came from one sample that was sequenced in a study of Ad26.COV2.S vaccination and SARS-CoV-2 variants. TCRdb's copy holds only in-frame clones and misses some; the assay was immunoSEQ multiplex PCR. Among 360,000 or so clones, around 86% were seen once, and the ten largest hold roughly 3.6%. Treatment meaning: some 20 received Ad26.COV2.S at low or high dose, single or two shots; about five received placebo; per-sample allocation not given. Specimens were obtained on day 63 following the first vaccine or placebo injection. This material consisted of peripheral blood, taken in a trial of Ad26.COV2.S vaccine versus placebo. The receptor source for this set is a person aged 18 to 65 who received the Ad26.COV2.S COVID-19 vaccine or a placebo.

In its sample, this clone was seen a few times. The genes are TRBV7-6 and TRBJ1-5, with 7 bases matching TRBD1. CDR1 is SGHVS, CDR2 FNYEAQ, per germline. The V segment lost 4 bases and the J segment 5 bases; nucleotides outside the gene matches: 2. The CDR3 is 13 residues long. The CDR3 loop is CASSYDRDQPQHF. For the CDR3, the DNA is TGTGCCAGCAGCTACGACAGGGATCAGCCCCAGCATTTT.

Points on this clone: This sample also contains other DNA sequences that code for the same CDR3. The chain's CDR3 is CAWSGSYEQYF. CDR3 sequence (DNA): TGTGCCTGGAGCGGCAGCTACGAGCAGTACTTC. The V and J genes are TRBV30 and TRBJ2-7; D gene uncertain. Trimming cost V 3 bases and J 3 bases, with 6 bases left between them. CDR3 length: 11 residues. The germline CDR1 and CDR2 sequences are GTSNPN and SVGIG (reference sequence).

The genes are TRBV23-1 and TRBJ1-1, with a tentative D call TRBD1 (6 bases). TRBV23-1 carries the ORF label, with uncertain function. The germline V and J ends were trimmed by 0 bases and 1 base, with 9 bases remaining between them. The CDR3 sequence is 15 residues long. The CDR3 sequence: CASSQSGGRNTEAFF. CDR3 in DNA: TGCGCCAGCAGTCAATCGGGGGGGCGGAACACTGAAGCTTTCTTT.

The J gene is TRBJ1-5, the V gene TRBV18; a weak D match, TRBD1 (5 bases). Germline CDR1 is KGHSH and CDR2 is LQKENI. This CDR3 has 16 amino acids. V shed 5 bases and J shed 4 bases, with 18 bases lying between them. The CDR3 loop is CASSSLAGPRNQPQHF. The DNA for the CDR3 is TGTGCCAGCTCATCATTGGCGGGGCCACGGAATCAGCCCCAGCATTTT.

This clone has only a few counts. V is TRBV18 and J is TRBJ2-5; D gene ambiguous. This CDR3 region has 13 residues. V was cut by 2 bases and J by 5 bases, with 9 bases left in between. Germline CDR1 reads KGHSH; CDR2 reads LQKENI. The CDR3: CASSPSPEETQYF. DNA of the CDR3: TGTGCCAGCTCACCATCTCCGGAGGAGACCCAGTACTTC.

This clone was picked up one time. The chain is built from TRBV7-9 and TRBJ1-1; D gene ambiguous. V lost 2 bases to trimming and J lost 5 bases, with 15 bases between them. Germline CDR1 is SEHNR and CDR2 is FQNEAQ (reference sequence). The CDR3 totals 15 residues. DNA for the CDR3: TGTGCCAGCAGCTTATCGGGGATGACGACGACTGAAGCTTTCTTT. Its protein is CASSLSGMTTTEAFF.

V usage is TRBV6-2 or TRBV6-3 and J usage is TRBJ1-5; 7 bases map to TRBD1. Germline V gene data show CDR1 as MNHEY and CDR2 as SVGEGT. Losses at the gene ends were 6 bases for V and 3 bases for J; bases not matched to a gene: 5. CDR3 size: 14 residues. CDR3 bases: TGTGCCAGCAGCCACAGGGGATTCAATCAGCCCCAGCATTTT. Translated, it gives CASSHRGFNQPQHF.

This chain joins TRBV14 and TRBJ1-3; 9 positions agree with TRBD1. The CDR3 is made up of 15 amino acids. J gave up 3 bases and V 4 bases, and 4 bases lay outside the gene matches. Germline CDR1 and CDR2: SGHDN and FVKESK. The DNA of the CDR3 is TGTGCCAGCAGCCGGGGACAGGGTAATGGAAACACCATATATTTT. This codes for CASSRGQGNGNTIYF.

The chain recombines TRBV4-3 with TRBJ1-2; tentative D call: TRBD1 (6 bases). With 4 bases removed from V and 4 bases from J, the gap between germline ends came to 19 bases. The CDR3 has 16 amino acids. CDR1 and CDR2 (germline): LGHNA, YSLEER. The CDR3 protein is CASSLVVWGPTYGYTF. The CDR3 region has the DNA TGCGCCAGCAGCCTCGTCGTATGGGGGCCGACCTATGGCTACACCTTC.

CDR3 sequence: CASSLEPSGAYNEQFF. CDR3 in DNA: TGCGCCAGCAGCTTGGAACCTAGCGGGGCGTACAATGAGCAGTTCTTC. The chain employs TRBV5-1 and TRBJ2-1; 9 bases agree with TRBD2. The length of the CDR3 is 16 residues. The germline CDR1 and CDR2 sequences are SGHRS and YFSETQ. The V segment lost 0 bases and the J segment 4 bases; nucleotides outside the gene matches: 5.

The V call is TRBV5-1, the J call TRBJ2-7, with D hard to call. The CDR3 has 13 amino acids. The germline V and J ends were trimmed by 1 base and 4 bases, with 9 bases remaining between them. The germline V gene encodes CDR1 SGHRS and CDR2 YFSETQ. In DNA form, the CDR3 reads TGCGCCAGCAGCTTGCAAGGGCAGTACGAGCAGTACTTC. Encoded protein: CASSLQGQYEQYF.

V gene TRBV5-6 combines with J gene TRBJ2-3, with D possibly matching TRBD2 (5 bases). CDR1 and CDR2 (germline): SGHDT, YYEEEE. The CDR3 extends over 14 amino acids. The V end was cut by 4 bases, the J end by 1 base, with 10 bases between. DNA for the CDR3: TGTGCCAGCAGCGGAGACTACGGCACAGATACGCAGTATTTT. The encoded protein is CASSGDYGTDTQYF. The full variable domain, rest sourced from reference TRBV5-6 and TRBJ2-3, is DAGVTQSPTHLIKTRGQQVTLRCSPKSGHDTVSWYQQALGQGPQFIFQYYEEEERQRGNFPDRFSGHQFPNYSSELNVNALLLGDSALYLCASSGDYGTDTQYFGPGTRLTVL.

The chain employs TRBV23-1 and TRBJ1-4, with D possibly being TRBD1 (5 bases). TRBV23-1 is an ORF for which the function is uncertain. CDR3 length: 14 amino acids. The V end lost 10 bases, the J end lost 3 bases, and 15 bases lay between the germline ends. CDR3 coding DNA: TGCGCCACCCATCCCGACAGTCCTAATGAAAAACTGTTTTTT. It codes for CATHPDSPNEKLFF.

This rearrangement joins TRBV6-2 or TRBV6-3 to TRBJ2-7, with TRBD1 identical over 7 bases. Trimming took 0 bases from V and 13 from J; bases not matched to a gene: 6. This CDR3 is 12 amino acids long. In germline, CDR1 is MNHEY, CDR2 SVGEGT. The CDR3 DNA sequence: TGTGCCAGCAGTTACTCGAGTGGACAGGCTTACTTC. This sequence encodes CASSYSSGQAYF.

The gene calls are TRBV30 and TRBJ2-3; no definite D call. Trimming pared 0 bases from V and 2 bases from J, leaving 9 bases between. This CDR3 is built from 14 residues. Germline V CDR1 and CDR2: GTSNPN, SVGIG (reference sequence). The CDR3 coding sequence is TGTGCCTGGAGTGTGGATAGCCTCACAGATACGCAGTATTTT. The encoded protein is CAWSVDSLTDTQYF.

The CDR3 loop reads CASSEAGTGSQPLHF. The CDR3, as DNA: TGTGCCAGCAGTGAAGCGGGGACAGGGAGTCAACCCCTCCACTTT. The chain is built from TRBV6-1 and TRBJ1-6, with 9 positions matching TRBD1. V lost 0 bases and J lost 12; bases outside the gene matches: 6. Germline V gene data show CDR1 as MNHNS and CDR2 as SASEGT. This CDR3 contains 15 residues.

This chain uses TRBV2 with TRBJ1-4, with D unclear. The CDR3 consists of 14 residues. V was clipped by 6 bases and J by 7 bases, with 15 bases between them. The V gene's germline CDR1 is SNHLY and CDR2 FYNNEI. The CDR3 nucleotides read TGTGCCAGCAGATCGACTCAATCCATTGAAAAACTGTTTTTT. Translation gives CASRSTQSIEKLFF.

The chain links TRBV6-6 to TRBJ1-1; D call uncertain. V lost 2 bases and J 0 bases, leaving 7 bases between the germline ends. This CDR3 contains 14 residues. CDR1 is MNHNY, CDR2 SVGAGI, per germline (reference sequence). The CDR3 sequence: CASSYETMNTEAFF. Here the CDR3 DNA reads TGTGCCAGCAGTTACGAGACTATGAACACTGAAGCTTTCTTT.

This clone was picked up one time. The chain carries TRBV29-1 and TRBJ1-2; a possible D gene is TRBD1 (6 bases). Trimming left V 7 bases short and J 6 bases short, with 21 bases between. Germline V gene lookup returns CDR1 SQVTM and CDR2 ANQGSEA. This CDR3 comprises 14 residues. The chain's CDR3 is CSGFQGRGIDGYTF. The DNA of the CDR3 is TGCAGCGGGTTCCAGGGGCGCGGGATCGATGGCTACACCTTC.

The chain employs TRBV7-8 and TRBJ2-2; TRBD1 aligns across 11 bases. V shed 5 bases, J shed 4 bases, and the junction held 6 bases outside the gene matches. Looked up from germline, CDR1 is SGHVS and CDR2 is FQNEAQ. The CDR3 length is 16 residues. CDR3 protein: CASSPGQGASTGELFF. As DNA, the CDR3 is TGTGCCAGCAGCCCCGGACAGGGGGCAAGCACCGGGGAGCTGTTTTTT.

The chain employs TRBV27 and TRBJ1-1; D might be TRBD1 (5 bases). The CDR3 length is 14 residues. V lost 3 bases and J 2 bases, leaving 10 bases between the germline ends. CDR1 and CDR2 (germline): MNHEY, SMNVEV (reference sequence). CDR3 in amino acids: CASSFGTDNTEAFF. In DNA, the CDR3 is TGTGCCAGCAGTTTCGGGACGGATAACACTGAAGCTTTCTTT.

This chain joins TRBV29-1 and TRBJ1-1; D gene ambiguous. Germline CDR1 reads SQVTM; CDR2 reads ANQGSEA. The CDR3 covers 13 residues. Trimming removed 1 base at V and 2 bases at J, with 8 bases between. The CDR3 sequence: CSVEVGGNTEAFF. The CDR3 coding sequence is TGCAGCGTTGAAGTAGGAGGAAACACTGAAGCTTTCTTT.

The rearrangement uses TRBV30 and TRBJ1-6, with D perhaps matching TRBD1 (6 bases). V was pared by 0 bases and J by 6 bases, with 6 bases between. The CDR3 is made up of 13 amino acids. In germline, CDR1 is GTSNPN, CDR2 SVGIG (reference sequence). Written as DNA, the CDR3 is TGTGCCTGGAGTGTGGGGGCTAATTCACCCCTCCACTTT. It is translated as CAWSVGANSPLHF. Drawing the rest from reference TRBV30 and TRBJ1-6, the complete variable domain is SQTIHQWPATLVQPVGSPLSLECTVEGTSNPNLYWYRQAAGRGLQLLFYSVGIGQISSEVPQNLSASRPQDRQFILSSKKLLLSDSGFYLCAWSVGANSPLHFGNGTRLTVT.

Only one count was recorded for this clone. The chain employs TRBV6-2 or TRBV6-3 and TRBJ2-7, with TRBD1 identical over 12 bases. The CDR3 covers 16 residues. Germline CDR1 is MNHEY and CDR2 is SVGEGT. Trimming took 6 bases from V and 5 from J; bases not matched to a gene: 11. CDR3 residues: CASSPVRDRGLDEQYF. CDR3 nucleotides: TGTGCCAGCAGCCCCGTCCGGGACAGGGGGCTGGACGAGCAGTACTTC.

The chain carries TRBV2 and TRBJ2-2; 9 bases agree with TRBD1. This CDR3 has 15 residues. After removal of 4 bases from V and 1 base from J, the junction contained 1 base not matched to a gene. In germline, CDR1 is SNHLY, CDR2 FYNNEI. The CDR3 region has the DNA TGTGCCAGCAGTGTGGGACAGGGGAACACCGGGGAGCTGTTTTTT. This encodes CASSVGQGNTGELFF.

This clone came up a few times. The gene calls are TRBV5-8 and TRBJ1-3; 7 bases are shared with TRBD1. The germline CDR1 and CDR2 sequences are SGHTS and YDEGEE. This CDR3 contains 16 residues. Unmatched junction bases numbered 7, after V lost 4 bases and J lost 0 bases. As DNA, the CDR3 is TGTGCCAGCAGCACAGGACAGGCTGCCTCTGGAAACACCATATATTTT. It codes for CASSTGQAASGNTIYF.

J is TRBJ1-6 and V is TRBV19; tentatively, D is TRBD1 (5 bases). Trimming removed 0 bases at V and 14 bases at J, with 23 bases between. The CDR3 is 17 amino acids. The germline gives CDR1 LNHDA, CDR2 SQIVND (reference sequence). The CDR3 nucleotides are TGTGCCAGTAGTATAGATCCCGCCTCGGCACGGCGGGGGACCCTCCACTTT. Residues: CASSIDPASARRGTLHF.

For the CDR3, the DNA is TGTGCCTGGAGTATCGGGACTTTTGATTCACCCCTCCACTTT. Translation gives CAWSIGTFDSPLHF. V and J are TRBV30 and TRBJ1-6; D possibly corresponds to TRBD1 (5 bases). The CDR3 runs to 14 residues. Per the germline V gene, CDR1 is GTSNPN and CDR2 is SVGIG (reference sequence). V was cut by 2 bases and J by 8 bases, with 13 bases left in between.

The chain recombines TRBV9 with TRBJ2-5; maybe TRBD1 (6 bases). The germline V gene encodes CDR1 SGDLS and CDR2 YYNGEE. Trimming removed 0 bases from V and 4 bases from J, with 19 bases in between. This CDR3 spans 17 amino acids. Here the CDR3 reads CASSVEDRERLPETQYF. The CDR3 coding sequence is TGTGCCAGCAGCGTAGAGGACAGAGAGCGGCTCCCAGAGACCCAGTACTTC.

The chain links TRBV4-3 to TRBJ2-3; D remains unclear. Trimming shortened V by 0 bases and J by 0 bases, and 10 bases separated the two germline ends. Germline CDR1 and CDR2: LGHNA and YSLEER. There are 16 residues in the CDR3. CDR3 protein: CASSQEQSLSTDTQYF. The CDR3 DNA reads TGCGCCAGCAGCCAAGAGCAGTCCCTTAGCACAGATACGCAGTATTTT.

V and J are TRBV15 and TRBJ1-5; possibly TRBD1 for D (6 bases). Per germline, CDR1 LNHNV and CDR2 YYDKDF (reference sequence). Deletions cut 5 bases from V and 3 bases from J, with 14 bases between. The CDR3 loop spans 15 amino acids. The CDR3, as DNA: TGTGCCACCAGCCTCTGGGGGCAGTACAATCAGCCCCAGCATTTT. It translates to CATSLWGQYNQPQHF.

V and J are TRBV3-1 (or the pseudogene TRBV3-2) and TRBJ1-1; 7 nucleotides line up with TRBD1. CDR1 is LGHDT, CDR2 YNNKEL, per germline (reference sequence). The CDR3 is made up of 16 amino acids. Unmatched junction bases numbered 12, after V lost 1 base and J lost 7 bases. The chain's CDR3 is CASSQAVPGGVDEAFF. The CDR3 DNA is TGTGCCAGCAGCCAAGCAGTACCAGGGGGTGTAGATGAAGCTTTCTTT.